This T cell receptor (beta chain) was captured by sequencing in a study of OX40 agonist ivuxolimab in advanced cancers. Study context: Hepatocellular carcinoma, melanoma, renal cell or head and neck cancer was diagnosed in the dose-escalation patients. Prior checkpoint blockade (anti-PD-1, anti-PD-L1 or anti-CTLA-4) was permitted; less than 45% had it. Study observations and caveats: At 0.1 to 3.0 mg/kg, clonal expansion of CD4+ and CD8+ blood T cells had occurred by week 6. Relative to CD4+, CD8+ T cells held more expanded clones on average.

Clones were read by immunoSEQ multiplex PCR, and TCRdb kept only the in-frame ones, dropping some. The data contain about 60,000 clones, 86% of them singletons. Remarks on this clone: The antigen is unknown.

The V end lost 8 bases, the J end lost 4 bases, and 23 bases lay between the germline ends. From germline, CDR1 is MGHRA and CDR2 YSYEKL. CDR3 length: 17 residues. The receptor's source is an adult with an advanced solid tumor such as melanoma, head and neck, liver or kidney cancer. The chain links TRBV4-1 to TRBJ2-2; D gene uncertain. The sequenced sample was CD4+ or CD8+ T cells sorted from blood, obtained in a trial of the OX40 agonist ivuxolimab. The CDR3 DNA is TGCGCCAGCCCCCAACCGGAACAAAGAAAACCCACCGGGGAGCTGTTTTTT. Amino acid sequence: CASPQPEQRKPTGELFF.